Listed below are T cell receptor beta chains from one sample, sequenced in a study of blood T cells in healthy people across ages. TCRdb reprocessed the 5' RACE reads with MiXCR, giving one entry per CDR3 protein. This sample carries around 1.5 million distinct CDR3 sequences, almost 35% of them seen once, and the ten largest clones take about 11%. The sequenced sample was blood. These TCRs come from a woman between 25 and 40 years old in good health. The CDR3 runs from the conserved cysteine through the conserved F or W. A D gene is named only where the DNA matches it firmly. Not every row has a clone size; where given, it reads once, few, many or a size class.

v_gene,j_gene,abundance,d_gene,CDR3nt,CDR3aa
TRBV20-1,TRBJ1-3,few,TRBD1,TGCAGTGCGAGCCTCATCCCGCAAAAGACAGGGAACTTTGGAAACACCATATATTTT,CSASLIPQKTGNFGNTIYF
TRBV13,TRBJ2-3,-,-,TGTGCCAGCAGCCCACCCGCGCGAGAGGCCACAGATACGCAGTATTTT,CASSPPAREATDTQYF
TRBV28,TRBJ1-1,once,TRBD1,TGTGCCAGCAGTTCCGAGGCAGGGGGGAACACTGAAGCTTTCTTT,CASSSEAGGNTEAFF
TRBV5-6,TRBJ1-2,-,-,TGTGCCAGCAGCTTGGCACCCCAAACTAACTATGGCTACACCTTC,CASSLAPQTNYGYTF
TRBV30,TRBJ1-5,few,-,TGTGCCTGGGGGGACGGCGGCTCGGTGCAGCCCCAGCATTTT,CAWGDGGSVQPQHF
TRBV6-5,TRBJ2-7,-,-,TGTGCCAGCAGTTACTCCTGGGAACCTCCCTACGAGCAGTACTTC,CASSYSWEPPYEQYF
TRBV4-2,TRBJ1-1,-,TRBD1,TGTGCCAGCAGCCAAGTTTGGGACAGGGGGGGTATGAACACTGAAGCTTTCTTT,CASSQVWDRGGMNTEAFF
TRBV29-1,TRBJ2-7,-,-,TGCAGCGTTGATGGGTCAGGGGAGGGCAGCCCCTACGAGCAGTACTTC,CSVDGSGEGSPYEQYF
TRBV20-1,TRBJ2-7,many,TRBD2,TGCAGTGCTGCCGGGACTAGGGTCCACGAGCAGTACTTC,CSAAGTRVHEQYF
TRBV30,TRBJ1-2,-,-,TGTGCCTGGAGTGTTGGGGGATCGAACTATGGCTACACCTTC,CAWSVGGSNYGYTF
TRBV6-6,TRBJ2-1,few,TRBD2,TGTGCCAGCAGTTACGGAGCGGGGGCACCCTCCTACAATGAGCAGTTCTTC,CASSYGAGAPSYNEQFF
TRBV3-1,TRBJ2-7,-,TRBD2,TGTGTCAGCAGCCAAGATGCATTAGCGGGAGCCTACGAGCAGTACTTC,CVSSQDALAGAYEQYF
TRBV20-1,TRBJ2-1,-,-,TGCAGTGTCACCAAAGATCCGGTCCCCGAGGCCCAGTTCTTC,CSVTKDPVPEAQFF
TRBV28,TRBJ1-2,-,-,TGTGCCAGAACCCGGACCAAAAGGGATGGCTACACCTTC,CARTRTKRDGYTF
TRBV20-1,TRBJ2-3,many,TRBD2,TGCAGTGCTCAGACTAGCGGGAGATACGCAGATACGCAGTATTTT,CSAQTSGRYADTQYF
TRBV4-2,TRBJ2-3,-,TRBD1,TGTGCCAGCAGCCAGGATCCGACAGGGGGCACAGATACGCAGTATTTT,CASSQDPTGGTDTQYF
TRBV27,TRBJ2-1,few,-,TGTGCCAGCCTGGGGGGCAATGAGCAGTTCTTC,CASLGGNEQFF
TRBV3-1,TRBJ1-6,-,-,TGTGCCAGCAGCCAAGAGGATAGTTCACCCCTCCACTTT,CASSQEDSSPLHF
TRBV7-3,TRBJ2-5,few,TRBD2,TGTGCCAGCAGCCCGCGGCGGGGGGCGAGTGAGACCCAGTACTTC,CASSPRRGASETQYF
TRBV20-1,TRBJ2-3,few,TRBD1,TGCAGTGCTAGACTACTTCGGGCAGGGGGCTTCGATACGCAGTATTTT,CSARLLRAGGFDTQYF
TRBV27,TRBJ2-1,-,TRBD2,TGTGCCAGCAGTTTATTTTCTACACTAGCGGGAGTGGGCCATGAGCAGTTCTTC,CASSLFSTLAGVGHEQFF
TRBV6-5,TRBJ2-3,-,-,TGTGCCAGCAGTTACTCGCGCCGAGAGCGGCCACACACAGATACGCAGTATTTT,CASSYSRRERPHTDTQYF
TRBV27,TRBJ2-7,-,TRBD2,TGTGCCAGCAGTTTAGGGGGGGAAGGCGAGCAGTACTTC,CASSLGGEGEQYF
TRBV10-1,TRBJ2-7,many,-,TGTGCCAGCAGTGAGAGCGGCTCCTACGAGCAGTACTTC,CASSESGSYEQYF
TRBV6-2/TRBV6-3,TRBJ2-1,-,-,TGTGCCAGCAGCCCTTCAATCGGGAGATCCATTTACAATGAGCAGTTCTTC,CASSPSIGRSIYNEQFF
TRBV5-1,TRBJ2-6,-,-,TGCGCCAGCAGCCCCCGGGTCGCTGGGGCCAACGTCCTGACTTTC,CASSPRVAGANVLTF